This record looks at one T cell receptor beta chain sequence and its context. What antigen it recognizes has not been identified. No base quality information exists; no much larger clone differs at one position. The sample comes from a study of cytomegalovirus exposure and HLA in healthy donors (dated by TCRdb to 2017 to 2019). Context from the whole study: According to an earlier analysis of around 600 of the donors, 150 million to 200 million T cells yielded roughly 110 million unique TCR beta sequences and roughly 280 Gb of sequence data. Roughly five DR-DQ haplotypes were treated as single units for association and clustering because of strong linkage in the cohort. The aim of the study was to test whether cataloging public T cell receptors could identify signatures of past pathogen exposure. A later analysis re-analyzed previously published TCR beta repertoires from hundreds of donors and added high-resolution HLA genotyping to study TCR occurrence patterns. An early release that covered some 640 HLA-typed donors contained around 330 gigabases of sequencing data and around 80 million unique TCR sequences. Across around 400 genotyped donors of the cohort, an average of about 250,000 unique TCR beta nucleotide sequences per donor were sequenced, and roughly a sixth of those sequences were non-productive. The study combined high-throughput TCR immunosequencing, statistical association of individual TCRs with disease status, and machine learning to predict cytomegalovirus infection status. A later genetic analysis used genome-wide SNP genotypes for about 65% of the 666 donors, treating that subset as a discovery cohort. An earlier analysis of some 600 of the donors applied high-throughput TCR beta sequencing to assess whether each TCR beta V gene segment acted as functional or pseudogenic. All discovery cohort repertoires had been generated on a single sequencing platform. Along with the approximately 650-subject first cohort, a separate validation cohort of about 110 different subjects was used. Typing coverage differed by locus: A, B, C, DRB1 and DQB1 were typed in about 620-640 donors, DQA1 in 500 to 550, DPA1 in 600 to 610, and DPB1 in just under 490. Of the roughly 400 genotyped donors, approximately 81% were placed in the genetic ancestry cluster associated with self-reported Caucasian donors. The later analysis used no new phenotypic data to find candidate immune exposures, relying instead on TCR beta sequences and their occurrence across donors. The T cell repertoires of several hundred subjects were profiled by immunosequencing and related to cytomegalovirus serostatus. HLA typing included class I and class II loci at four-digit resolution. Donor age, sex, ethnicity and CMV serostatus were collected together with the repertoire data. Study-wide findings and limitations: The classifier was reported to diagnose cytomegalovirus status with high specificity and sensitivity in both the original cohort and the validation cohort. A further reported finding was that TCR beta sequences accurately predicted the HLA-A and HLA-B alleles for most subjects in the first cohort. At a false discovery rate of 0.05, a later analysis linked approximately 18,000 TCR beta sequences to specific HLA alleles. The cohort was sequenced for TCR beta chains only, and without alpha or paired-chain data the features that could be detected were limited. In a later analysis, several top co-occurrence clusters were reported to appear linked to parvovirus B19, influenza, CMV and Epstein-Barr virus. Immune exposure information for the cohort was limited to CMV serostatus. Because some donors lacked HLA typing at each locus, the association tests relied only on the typed subset. A later genetic analysis reported fewer N-insertions in productive TCRs among donors in an Asian-associated ancestry cluster than the roughly 700-donor mean. The sequencing pipeline was judged likely to have produced a cluster of highly shared sequence variants as a technical artifact. The study gave a list of 150 to 200 TCR beta chains associated with cytomegalovirus. In a later analysis, TCR association rates were found to vary across HLA loci, with the most associated TCRs seen for DRB1 alleles and the fewest for HLA-C alleles. The authors suggested that the approach could potentially be generalized to other disease states and immunological phenotypes. Most CMV-associated TCR beta chains appeared to be HLA-restricted in a later analysis, and the HLA associations seemed to be driven largely by CMV exposure. In a later analysis, HLA-associated TCR beta chains were found to be more clonally expanded and to have lower generation probabilities than equally common non-associated chains. Most TCR sequences were observed very rarely across donors, whereas some public TCRs were present in many individuals. In vitro tests confirmed that a few of the cytomegalovirus-associated TCR beta chains recognize cytomegalovirus antigens. Presence/absence analyses assumed roughly uniform sequencing depth across donors, an assumption that may not hold. Broadly in line with IMGT annotations, most TCR beta V segments showed up in productive rearrangements about 87% or about 30% of the time in an earlier analysis of roughly 590 of the donors. Because counts were too low, approximately 18 rarely observed V segments, including chromosome 9 orphons, were excluded from the earlier analysis of 587 of the donors. When HLA alleles, especially DR and DQ, strongly co-occurred, TCR associations were difficult to assign to individual alleles. V-gene and J-gene trimming of TCR beta chains was associated with a missense DCLRE1C variant in a later genetic analysis, and the association was replicated in an independent cohort. Correlated functional status among segregating V segments might reflect linkage disequilibrium, but an unknown experimental factor could not be ruled out. Some IMGT-functional V segments, including TRBV6-2 and TRBV6-3, could not be told apart with the 87-base-pair reads, so those segments were excluded.

Measured from the cysteine to the phenylalanine, the CDR3 is 15 residues long. The DNA shown is the 45-base CDR3, in frame from base 1. V drops 7 bases and J drops 0 bases, leaving 13 bases in between. Via the germline V gene, CDR1 is SGHVS and CDR2 FQNEAQ. The library was built by means of the immunoSEQ multiplex PCR assay. A mixture of 60 forward primers for TCR Vbeta segments and 13 reverse primers for TCR Jbeta segments was used in the multiplex PCR. Amplification of the CDR3 region of rearranged TCR beta genes was performed with a multiplex PCR assay on genomic DNA. The amplified TCR beta libraries were sequenced on the Illumina HiSeq System as 87-base-pair reads. The original pipeline was this. A later analysis tallied around 82 million unique TCR beta chains across the approximately 670 repertoires, and roughly 11 million of those chains were shared by two or more donors. A nearest-neighbor algorithm error-corrected the raw reads and collapsed the reads into unique sequences, merging closely related sequences to remove PCR and sequencing errors. To assign V, D and J gene segments, CDR3 sequences were aligned to IMGT reference sequences. For a sequence to be retained, at least a six-nucleotide match to both a V gene segment and a J gene segment was required. A rearrangement counted as productive if the CDR3 had no stop codons and remained in frame with V and J, and every other rearrangement counted as non-productive. Following IMGT convention, CDR3 was defined as the stretch from the second conserved V-encoded cysteine up to the conserved J-encoded phenylalanine. The earlier analysis of some 580 of the donors excluded any sequence lacking an unambiguous match to a single V gene segment. An earlier analysis of a few hundred of the donors classified V segments as functional when productive rearrangements were above 56.7% and as segregating when the standard deviation between donors was above 5%. A statistical classification framework was built for diagnosing cytomegalovirus status from the catalog of TCR beta chain sequences. V and J gene assignment, in a later analysis, came from comparing TCR nucleotide sequences with IMGT/GENE-DB human TR gene sequences. Using the TCRdist pipeline, a later analysis assigned CDR3 sequences along with most-parsimonious VDJ recombination scenarios. In a later analysis, each TCR beta chain was defined by its CDR3 amino acid sequence together with its V-gene family, and reads lacking a unique V-gene family were excluded. In a later analysis, some 600 highly shared, low-generation-probability nucleotide sequences were removed to address suspected cross-contamination and a sequencing artifact. In a later analysis, a clonal expansion index was calculated for each public chain from normalized within-repertoire ranks of inferred template counts. In a later analysis, generation probabilities were computed with a VDJ recombination model fitted to out-of-frame rearrangements, and the resulting probabilities were checked against IGoR. A later analysis scored TCR-TCR, TCR-HLA and TCR-CMV co-occurrence with hypergeometric tests, applying a repertoire-size bias correction to TCR pairs. A later analysis estimated false discovery rates by permuting HLA or CMV assignments 20 times. In a later analysis, co-occurring TCRs were grouped with DBSCAN, and TCRdist sequence similarity was added when clustering was performed within HLA-allele-positive subsets. Co-occurrence clustering excluded repertoires with fewer than 30,000 or more than 120,000 public chains, plus five with anomalous nucleotide sharing. Sourced from immuneACCESS, this table was stored by TCRdb with only in-frame sequences that have V and J called. A share of the clones is absent; for the studies checked, an unresolved V gene accounts for under half, and the remainder has no known explanation. Clone size and the V and J calls come from that table; the DNA yielded D and trimming. The sample profile shows about 120,000 clones; 70% to 80% of them were found once. The top ten hold approximately 1.5% of the sample.

The cohort was made up of 500 to 850 healthy bone marrow donors. At the time of sampling, every cohort member was nominally healthy, though immune exposures that went unrecorded were likely present. The donor was CMV seronegative and belonged to the group of 320 or so seronegative cohort members. Every donor gave a peripheral blood sample, and the peripheral blood mononuclear cells from that sample were used for TCR beta sequencing. Genomic DNA extraction from the blood cell samples was performed with the Qiagen DNeasy Blood Extraction Kit. Sequencing was carried out using PBMCs. The chain uses TRBV7-8 and TRBJ2-1; D gene: possibly TRBD1, on 6 matching bases. The TCR comes from a female donor in good health and CMV-seronegative. The DNA reads as follows: TGTGCCAGCACCCAGGGGCTCAGCTCCTACAATGAGCAGTTCTTC. It translates to CASTQGLSSYNEQFF.